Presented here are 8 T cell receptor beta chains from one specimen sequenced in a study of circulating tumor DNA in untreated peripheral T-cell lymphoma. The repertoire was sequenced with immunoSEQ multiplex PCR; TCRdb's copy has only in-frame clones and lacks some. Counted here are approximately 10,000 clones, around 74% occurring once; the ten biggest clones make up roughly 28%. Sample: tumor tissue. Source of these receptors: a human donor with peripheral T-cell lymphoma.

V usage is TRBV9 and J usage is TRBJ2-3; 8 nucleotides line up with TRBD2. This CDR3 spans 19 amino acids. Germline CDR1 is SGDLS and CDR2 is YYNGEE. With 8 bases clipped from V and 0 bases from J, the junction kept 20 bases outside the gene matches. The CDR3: CASSASLRTGGTSTDTQYF. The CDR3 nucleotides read TGTGCCAGTAGTGCCTCCCTCCGGACGGGGGGGACTAGCACAGATACGCAGTATTTT.

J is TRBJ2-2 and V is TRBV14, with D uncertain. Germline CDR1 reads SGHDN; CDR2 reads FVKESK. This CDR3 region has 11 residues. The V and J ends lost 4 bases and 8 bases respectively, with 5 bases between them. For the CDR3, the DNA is TGTGCCAGCAGCCTGTCGGGGGAGCTGTTTTTT. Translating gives CASSLSGELFF.

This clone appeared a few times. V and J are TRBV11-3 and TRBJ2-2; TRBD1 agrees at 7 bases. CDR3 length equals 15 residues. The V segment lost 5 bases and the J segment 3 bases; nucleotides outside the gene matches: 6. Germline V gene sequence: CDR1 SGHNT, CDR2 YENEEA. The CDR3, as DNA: TGTGCCAGCAGCGGCTTCAGGGGGTACACCGGGGAGCTGTTTTTT. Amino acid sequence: CASSGFRGYTGELFF.

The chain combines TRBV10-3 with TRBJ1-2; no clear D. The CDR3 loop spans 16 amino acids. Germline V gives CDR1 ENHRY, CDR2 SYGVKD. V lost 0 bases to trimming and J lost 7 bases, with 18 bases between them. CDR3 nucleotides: TGTGCCATCAGTGAGTCGGCAGGATCCATTCCCGTTGGCTACACCTTC. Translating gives CAISESAGSIPVGYTF.

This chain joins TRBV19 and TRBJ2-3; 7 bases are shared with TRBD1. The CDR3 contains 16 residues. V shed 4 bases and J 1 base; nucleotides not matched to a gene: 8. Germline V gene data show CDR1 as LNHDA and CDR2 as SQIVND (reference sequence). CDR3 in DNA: TGTGCCAGTAGTAAATTAGGGGGCCTAGGCACAGATACGCAGTATTTT. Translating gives CASSKLGGLGTDTQYF.

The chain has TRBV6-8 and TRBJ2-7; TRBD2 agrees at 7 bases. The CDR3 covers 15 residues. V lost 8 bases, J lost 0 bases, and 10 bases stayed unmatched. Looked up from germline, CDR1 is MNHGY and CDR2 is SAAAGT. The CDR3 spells CASRFGGGLSYEQYF. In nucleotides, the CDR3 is TGTGCCAGCCGATTCGGCGGGGGACTCTCCTACGAGCAGTACTTC.

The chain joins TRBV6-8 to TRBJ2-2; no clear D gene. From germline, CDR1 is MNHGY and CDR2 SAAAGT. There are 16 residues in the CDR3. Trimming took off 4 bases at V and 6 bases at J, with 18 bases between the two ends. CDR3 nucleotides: TGTGCCAGCAGTTTTCTTGGGTCCAAGGGTGCCGGGGAGCTGTTTTTT. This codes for CASSFLGSKGAGELFF.

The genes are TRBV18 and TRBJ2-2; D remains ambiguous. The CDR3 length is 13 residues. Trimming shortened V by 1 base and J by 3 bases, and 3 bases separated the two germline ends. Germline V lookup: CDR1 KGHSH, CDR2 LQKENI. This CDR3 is CASSPLDTGELFF. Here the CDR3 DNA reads TGTGCCAGCTCACCACTGGACACCGGGGAGCTGTTTTTT.